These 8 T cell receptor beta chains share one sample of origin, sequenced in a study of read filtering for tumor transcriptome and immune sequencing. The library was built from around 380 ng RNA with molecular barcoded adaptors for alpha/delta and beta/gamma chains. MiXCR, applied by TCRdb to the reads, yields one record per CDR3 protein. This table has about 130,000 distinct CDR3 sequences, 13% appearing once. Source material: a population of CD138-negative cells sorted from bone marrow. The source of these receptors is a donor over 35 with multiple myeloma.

As DNA, the CDR3 is TGTGCCAGCAACAATCGGGGGAGTTACAATGAGCAGTTCTTC. Its translation: CASNNRGSYNEQFF. The gene calls are TRBV7-2 and TRBJ2-1, with a weak D call TRBD2 (6 bases). The CDR3 has 14 residues. The germline V gene encodes CDR1 SGHTA and CDR2 FQGNSA. The V gene lost 7 bases and the J gene lost 4 bases, with 14 bases spanning the gap. The full variable domain, completed using reference TRBV7-2 and TRBJ2-1, is GAGVSQSPSNKVTEKGKDVELRCDPISGHTALYWYRQSLGQGLEFLIYFQGNSAPDKSGLPSDRFSAERTGGSVSTLTIQRTQQEDSAVYLCASNNRGSYNEQFFGPGTRLTVL.

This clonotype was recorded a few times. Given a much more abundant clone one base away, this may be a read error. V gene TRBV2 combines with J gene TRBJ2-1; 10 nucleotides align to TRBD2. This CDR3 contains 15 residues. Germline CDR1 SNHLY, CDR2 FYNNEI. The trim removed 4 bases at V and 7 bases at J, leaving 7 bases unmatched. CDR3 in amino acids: CASSGSGGVINEQFF. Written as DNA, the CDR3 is TGTGCCAGCAGTGGGAGCGGGGGGGTGATAAATGAGCAGTTCTTC.

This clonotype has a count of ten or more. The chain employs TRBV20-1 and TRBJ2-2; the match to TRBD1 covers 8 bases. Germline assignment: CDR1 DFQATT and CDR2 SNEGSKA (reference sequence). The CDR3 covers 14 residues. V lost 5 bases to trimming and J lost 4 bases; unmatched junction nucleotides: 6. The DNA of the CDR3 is TGCAGTGCTGATGACAGGGGTGGCACCGGGGAGCTGTTTTTT. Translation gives CSADDRGGTGELFF.

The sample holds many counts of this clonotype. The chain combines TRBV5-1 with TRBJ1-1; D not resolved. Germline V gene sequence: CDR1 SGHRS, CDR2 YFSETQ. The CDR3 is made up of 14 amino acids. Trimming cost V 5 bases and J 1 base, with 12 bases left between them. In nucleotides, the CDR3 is TGCGCCAGCAGTTTACTACAATCGAACACTGAAGCTTTCTTT. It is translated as CASSLLQSNTEAFF. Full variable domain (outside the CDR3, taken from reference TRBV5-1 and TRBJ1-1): KAGVTQTPRYLIKTRGQQVTLSCSPISGHRSVSWYQQTPGQGLQFLFEYFSETQRNKGNFPGRFSGRQFSNSRSEMNVSTLELGDSALYLCASSLLQSNTEAFFGQGTRLTVV.

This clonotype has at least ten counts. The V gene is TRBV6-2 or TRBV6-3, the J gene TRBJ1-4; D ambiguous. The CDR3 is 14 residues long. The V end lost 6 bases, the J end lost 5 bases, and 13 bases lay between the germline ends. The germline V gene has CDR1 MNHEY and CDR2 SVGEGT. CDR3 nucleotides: TGTGCCAGCAGACCATCCGGGAGGAATGAAAAACTGTTTTTT. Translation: CASRPSGRNEKLFF.

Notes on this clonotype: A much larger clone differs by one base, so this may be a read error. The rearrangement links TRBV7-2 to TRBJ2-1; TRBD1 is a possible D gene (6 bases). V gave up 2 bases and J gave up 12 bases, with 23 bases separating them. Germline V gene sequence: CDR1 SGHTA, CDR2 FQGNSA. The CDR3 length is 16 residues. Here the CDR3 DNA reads TGTGCCAGCAGCTTATTGCTGGACAGCGCCCAACGGGGGCAGTTCTTC. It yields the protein CASSLLLDSAQRGQFF.

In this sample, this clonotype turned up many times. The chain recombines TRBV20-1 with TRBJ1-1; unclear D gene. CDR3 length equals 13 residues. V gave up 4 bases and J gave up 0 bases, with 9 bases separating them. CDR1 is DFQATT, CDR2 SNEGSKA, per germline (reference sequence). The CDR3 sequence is CSAIKRMNTEAFF. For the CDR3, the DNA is TGCAGTGCTATAAAACGGATGAACACTGAAGCTTTCTTT.

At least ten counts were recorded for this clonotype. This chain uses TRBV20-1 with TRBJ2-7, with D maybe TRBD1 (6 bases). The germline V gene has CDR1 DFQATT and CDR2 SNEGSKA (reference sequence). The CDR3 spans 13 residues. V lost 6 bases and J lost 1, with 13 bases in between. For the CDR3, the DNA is TGCAGTGCGGATCAAGACAGGTCCTACGAGCAGTACTTC. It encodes CSADQDRSYEQYF.